Listed here are 27 T cell receptor beta chains from one sample, sequenced in a study of T-cell reconstitution after alpha-beta-depleted transplantation in children. Unique molecular identifiers were incorporated when the TCRbeta library was constructed. In TCRdb, the PCR reads were re-called with MiXCR into one record per CDR3 protein. This sample has about 440,000 distinct CDR3 sequences, with over 40% found just once. The specimen comprised PBMCs, sampled before TCRalphabeta/CD19-depleted stem cell transplant. The receptors stem from a girl aged 2 to 10 with aplastic anemia, due to receive a stem cell transplant.

A remark on this clonotype: This may be a read error: a much more frequent sequence differs by one nucleotide. The chain links TRBV10-3 to TRBJ2-3, with unresolved D. The CDR3 runs 14 residues. In germline, CDR1 is ENHRY, CDR2 SYGVKD. The CDR3 bases are TGTGCCATCAGTGAGTCGGGCAGAGGAGATACGCAGTCTTTT. Translating gives CAISESGRGDTQSF.

This clonotype was observed at least ten times. The rearrangement uses TRBV11-2 and TRBJ2-2; 10 positions match TRBD2. J gave up 4 bases and V 5 bases, and 7 bases lay outside the gene matches. Germline CDR1 SGHAT, CDR2 FQNNGV. The CDR3 consists of 16 residues. The CDR3 coding sequence is TGTGCCAGCAGCATCATAAGCGGGAGGGCCACCGGGGAGCTGTTTTTT. Its protein is CASSIISGRATGELFF.

This sequence joins TRBV6-5 and TRBJ2-1; D is perhaps TRBD1 (5 bases). Between the trimmed V and J ends, which lost 3 bases and 3 bases, there was a span of 9 bases. The V gene's germline CDR1 is MNHEY and CDR2 SVGAGI. The CDR3 sequence is 14 residues long. The CDR3 DNA reads TGTGCCAGCAGTTATCAGCAGGGCTACAATGAGCAGTTCTTC. Amino acid sequence: CASSYQQGYNEQFF.

CDR3 loop: CASSRLGYRVRSTDTQYF. CDR3 sequence (DNA): TGTGCCAGCAGCCGGTTGGGGTACAGGGTGAGGAGCACAGATACGCAGTATTTT. The chain carries TRBV11-1 and TRBJ2-3; possible D gene TRBD1, 6 bases. The V and J ends lost 5 bases and 0 bases respectively, with 21 bases between them. CDR3 length: 18 amino acids. CDR1 SGHAT and CDR2 FQDESV come from the germline V gene (reference sequence).

Many counts were recorded for this clonotype. The chain combines TRBV24-1 with TRBJ1-1, with D hard to call. Germline CDR1 reads KGHDR; CDR2 reads SFDVKD. Trimming cost V 3 bases and J 5 bases, with 9 bases left between them. This CDR3 spans 13 amino acids. CDR3: CATSDTRETEAFF. Written as DNA, the CDR3 is TGTGCCACCAGTGATACCAGAGAGACTGAAGCTTTCTTT.

The J gene is TRBJ2-7, the V gene TRBV29-1; D call uncertain. Germline V gene data show CDR1 as SQVTM and CDR2 as ANQGSEA. V was clipped by 3 bases and J by 0 bases, with 9 bases between them. The CDR3 sequence is 13 residues long. CDR3 region: CSVEVPSSYEQYF. The CDR3, as DNA: TGCAGCGTTGAGGTCCCGAGCTCCTACGAGCAGTACTTC.

The rearrangement links TRBV10-3 to TRBJ2-7; maybe TRBD2 (6 bases). This CDR3 spans 12 amino acids. Germline CDR1 ENHRY, CDR2 SYGVKD. Trimming took 11 bases from V and 2 from J, leaving 13 bases between them. The CDR3 loop is CAPWRDPYEQYF. In DNA form, the CDR3 reads TGTGCCCCTTGGAGGGACCCCTACGAGCAGTACTTC.

A few counts support this clonotype. The rearrangement links TRBV27 to TRBJ2-1; tentatively, D is TRBD1 (5 bases). V lost 3 bases and J 9 bases, leaving 15 bases between the germline ends. The CDR3 is 14 residues long. The germline V gene has CDR1 MNHEY and CDR2 SMNVEV (reference sequence). As DNA, the CDR3 is TGTGCCAGCAGTTTGCAGGGTCTTACACGTGAGCAGTTCTTC. As protein: CASSLQGLTREQFF.

There are many counts of this clonotype. This rearrangement joins TRBV7-8 to TRBJ2-3, with D unresolved. From germline, CDR1 is SGHVS and CDR2 FQNEAQ. V was clipped by 1 base and J by 0 bases, with 8 bases between them. The CDR3 is 15 amino acids. The CDR3 nucleotides are TGTGCCAGCAGCTTAGGGGTTCAAAGCACAGATACGCAGTATTTT. This sequence encodes CASSLGVQSTDTQYF.

The genes are TRBV11-2 and TRBJ2-5, with TRBD2 matching over 7 bases. J lost 9 bases, V lost 4 bases, and 17 bases had no gene match. The germline CDR1 and CDR2 sequences are SGHAT and FQNNGV. The CDR3 spans 16 residues. CDR3 nucleotide sequence: TGTGCCAGCAGCTCCCCCGGGACTAACTCCCAAGGGGCCCAGTACTTC. Translation gives CASSSPGTNSQGAQYF.

V usage is TRBV20-1 and J usage is TRBJ2-5; D remains unclear. The CDR3 contains 11 residues. The ends were cut back, 2 bases at V and 5 bases at J, with 6 bases in the middle. Germline CDR1 reads DFQATT; CDR2 reads SNEGSKA (reference sequence). The CDR3 DNA reads TGCAGTGCTAGATGGGTGGAGACCCAGTACTTC. Encoded protein: CSARWVETQYF.

The J gene is TRBJ2-1, the V gene TRBV20-1; D possibly corresponds to TRBD1 (6 bases). Trimming removed 6 bases from V and 0 bases from J, with 15 bases in between. The CDR3 runs to 15 residues. The germline CDR1 and CDR2 sequences are DFQATT and SNEGSKA (reference sequence). CDR3 residues: CSAPSGTFSYNEQFF. The CDR3, as DNA: TGCAGTGCCCCCTCTGGGACATTCTCCTACAATGAGCAGTTCTTC.

The chain links TRBV20-1 to TRBJ1-1; D gene unclear. Between the trimmed V and J ends, which lost 6 bases and 7 bases, there was a span of 18 bases. The germline CDR1 and CDR2 sequences are DFQATT and SNEGSKA (reference sequence). The length of the CDR3 is 13 residues. The CDR3 loop is CSAAPSPGSEAFF. In DNA, the CDR3 is TGCAGTGCCGCGCCTAGTCCGGGGAGTGAAGCTTTCTTT.

This clonotype turned up a few times. The J gene is TRBJ2-7, the V gene TRBV7-2, with TRBD2 matching 7 bases. Germline V gene lookup returns CDR1 SGHTA and CDR2 FQGNSA. J lost 5 bases, V lost 5 bases, and 18 bases had no gene match. The CDR3 consists of 17 residues. DNA for the CDR3: TGTGCCAGCAGCGCTGCGACCGTCGGGGGGAGGCACAACGAGCAGTACTTC. Translating it yields CASSAATVGGRHNEQYF.

V is TRBV4-1 and J is TRBJ2-3; D is perhaps TRBD2 (6 bases). V shed 6 bases and J shed 3 bases, with 22 bases lying between them. Looked up from germline, CDR1 is MGHRA and CDR2 is YSYEKL. The CDR3 extends over 17 amino acids. CDR3 coding DNA: TGCGCCAGCAGGGACGACGGGACTGGTATGGTTACAGATACGCAGTATTTT. It specifies CASRDDGTGMVTDTQYF.

The chain is built from TRBV28 and TRBJ2-3; maybe TRBD2 (5 bases). V shed 1 base and J shed 2 bases, with 16 bases lying between them. The germline gives CDR1 MDHEN, CDR2 SYDVKM. The CDR3 spans 17 residues. CDR3 region: CASSLLTRGLHTDTQYF. CDR3 in DNA: TGTGCCAGCAGTTTATTGACTCGAGGGCTGCACACAGATACGCAGTATTTT.

The chain has TRBV28 and TRBJ1-6; possible D gene TRBD1, 5 bases. This CDR3 has 13 residues. Germline loops: CDR1 MDHEN, CDR2 SYDVKM. V lost 7 bases and J 7 bases, leaving 11 bases between the germline ends. The CDR3 protein is CASTRWGNSPLHF. The CDR3 coding sequence is TGTGCCAGCACCAGATGGGGGAATTCACCCCTCCACTTT.

The V gene is TRBV6-5, the J gene TRBJ2-5; TRBD2 agrees at 14 bases. The CDR3 is 12 amino acids. Germline V gene data show CDR1 as MNHEY and CDR2 as SVGAGI. With 8 bases clipped from V and 13 bases from J, the junction kept 6 bases outside the gene matches. In DNA form, the CDR3 reads TGTGCCAGCTCCAGGACTAGCGGGAGGATGTACTTC. It specifies CASSRTSGRMYF.

The rearrangement uses TRBV28 and TRBJ2-1, with D tentatively TRBD1 or TRBD2 (5 bases each). Germline CDR1 reads MDHEN; CDR2 reads SYDVKM. CDR3 length: 17 amino acids. V gave up 6 bases and J gave up 4 bases, with 22 bases separating them. The CDR3 DNA follows: TGTGCCAGCAGCAGAAGGGACCTCCCAGGGTCTTACAATGAGCAGTTCTTC. Translation: CASSRRDLPGSYNEQFF.

The chain links TRBV7-2 to TRBJ2-1; D perhaps matches TRBD2 (5 bases). V was cut by 2 bases and J by 10 bases, with 9 bases left in between. CDR3 length equals 12 residues. Germline loops: CDR1 SGHTA, CDR2 FQGNSA. CDR3 residues: CASSLSSGEQFF. CDR3 sequence (DNA): TGTGCCAGCAGCTTATCGAGCGGCGAGCAGTTCTTC.

This clonotype was observed many times. This rearrangement joins TRBV7-3 to TRBJ2-1; 8 bases fit TRBD2. The germline V gene encodes CDR1 SGHTA and CDR2 FQGTGA. This CDR3 spans 10 amino acids. This CDR3 is CTGGRNEQFF. CDR3 DNA: TGTACGGGAGGGAGGAATGAGCAGTTCTTC.

This clonotype was observed once. The chain is built from TRBV20-1 and TRBJ2-7; D is possibly TRBD1 (6 bases). The CDR3 runs 14 residues. The germline CDR1 and CDR2 sequences are DFQATT and SNEGSKA (reference sequence). Trimming cost V 3 bases and J 2 bases, with 14 bases left between them. The CDR3 reads CSAREPTGTYEQYF. In nucleotides, the CDR3 is TGCAGTGCTAGGGAACCGACAGGAACCTACGAGCAGTACTTC.

This chain joins TRBV12-3 or TRBV12-4 and TRBJ2-5; the D gene is possibly TRBD2 (5 bases). Between the trimmed V and J ends, which lost 3 bases and 0 bases, there was a span of 14 bases. This CDR3 is 16 amino acids long. The CDR3 bases are TGTGCCAGCAGTTTGGAGGCAGGCGCGTACCAAGAGACCCAGTACTTC. It is translated as CASSLEAGAYQETQYF.

The chain has TRBV20-1 and TRBJ1-6, with D unresolved. Between the trimmed V and J ends, which lost 3 bases and 5 bases, there was a span of 8 bases. This CDR3 region has 13 residues. Germline V CDR1 and CDR2: DFQATT, SNEGSKA (reference sequence). CDR3 loop: CSASSVNNSPLHF. The CDR3 DNA follows: TGCAGTGCTAGTAGCGTGAATAATTCACCCCTCCACTTT.

This clonotype has just a few counts. The chain recombines TRBV28 with TRBJ1-1; D is undetermined. Trimming shortened V by 3 bases and J by 1 base, and 15 bases separated the two germline ends. Per the germline V gene, CDR1 is MDHEN and CDR2 is SYDVKM. This CDR3 contains 16 residues. The CDR3 DNA follows: TGTGCCAGCAGTTTGCCTCCCCCTCGGTCGAACACTGAAGCTTTCTTT. Encoded protein: CASSLPPPRSNTEAFF.

The V and J genes are TRBV20-1 and TRBJ2-5; 15 bases are shared with TRBD2. The V and J ends lost 5 bases and 4 bases, in that order; junction bases with no gene match: 8. The CDR3 is 16 amino acids. Germline CDR1 reads DFQATT; CDR2 reads SNEGSKA (reference sequence). The chain's CDR3 is CSAGGLAGGPGETQYF. CDR3 sequence (DNA): TGCAGTGCTGGGGGACTAGCGGGAGGACCTGGAGAGACCCAGTACTTC.

A remark on this clonotype: It may be a read error: a sequence one base away is much more abundant. The V gene is TRBV29-1, the J gene TRBJ2-5, with D hard to call. Trimming stripped 4 bases from V and 0 bases from J, with 12 bases between. Germline values: CDR1 SQVTM, CDR2 ANQGSEA. The CDR3 extends over 14 amino acids. In DNA, the CDR3 is TGCAGCGTTGCTCCTGTGTCGTACCAAGAGACCCAGTACTTC. This gives the protein CSVAPVSYQETQYF.